A selection of T cell receptor beta chains follows, all from one sample in a study of T cell repertoires in cytomegalovirus infection. A single record per CDR3 protein comes from TCRdb applying MiXCR to the reads. The sample records some 310,000 distinct CDR3 sequences, 20% to 25% being singletons. No antigens are known for them. The specimen was cultured PBMCs, collected from culture after CMV antigen stimulation. The origin of the receptors is a human donor in good health (CMV status not recorded). Some clones in this sample may be carry-over from other donors' samples. Each CDR3 is given with its conserved first and last residue. A D gene is named only where the DNA matches it firmly. Where a row states a size, it is once, few, many or the class of an expanded clone; other rows omit it.

clone_size: many
v_call: TRBV28
d_call: -
j_call: TRBJ1-5
cdr3_nt: TGTGCCAGCAGTCCCTTGGGGGGTAATCAGCCCCAGCATTTT
cdr3_aa: CASSPLGGNQPQHF

clone_size: many
v_call: TRBV7-8
d_call: -
j_call: TRBJ2-1
cdr3_nt: TGTGCCAGCAGCTTACGGCGGGCCCCTGGGCACAATGAGCAGTTCTTC
cdr3_aa: CASSLRRAPGHNEQFF

clone_size: few
v_call: TRBV28
d_call: TRBD2
j_call: TRBJ2-5
cdr3_nt: TGTGCCAGCAGTGTAGGGACTAGCGGTAAAGAGACCCAGTACTTC
cdr3_aa: CASSVGTSGKETQYF

clone_size: many
v_call: TRBV11-2
d_call: -
j_call: TRBJ1-4
cdr3_nt: TGTGCCAGCAGCAAATCAGGGGCGGCTAGCGAAAAACTGTTTTTT
cdr3_aa: CASSKSGAASEKLFF

clone_size: few
v_call: TRBV27
d_call: -
j_call: TRBJ1-2
cdr3_nt: TGTGCCAGCAGAAACAGATCCCTATGGGGCTACACCTTC
cdr3_aa: CASRNRSLWGYTF

clone_size: few
v_call: TRBV12-3/TRBV12-4
d_call: -
j_call: TRBJ2-1
cdr3_nt: TGTGCCAGCAGGGCTAGGGCCTACAATGAGCAGTTCTTC
cdr3_aa: CASRARAYNEQFF

clone_size: few
v_call: TRBV11-2
d_call: TRBD2
j_call: TRBJ2-1
cdr3_nt: TGTGCCAGCAGAAAAAGCGGGAGCTCCCTTCTAGCCGCTGAGCAGTTCTTC
cdr3_aa: CASRKSGSSLLAAEQFF

clone_size: few
v_call: TRBV6-2/TRBV6-3
d_call: -
j_call: TRBJ2-1
cdr3_nt: TGTGCCAGCAGTTACTTGACCCCGGCCTCCTACAATGAGCAGTTCTTC
cdr3_aa: CASSYLTPASYNEQFF

clone_size: medium-sized
v_call: TRBV7-9
d_call: -
j_call: TRBJ1-1
cdr3_nt: TGTGCCAGCAGCCTACCCGCAGGGGTTGGGACTGAAGCTTTCTTT
cdr3_aa: CASSLPAGVGTEAFF

clone_size: -
v_call: TRBV6-5
d_call: -
j_call: TRBJ1-3
cdr3_nt: TGTGCCACCCGACAGTTTACGGGAAACACCATATATTTT
cdr3_aa: CATRQFTGNTIYF

clone_size: -
v_call: TRBV6-8
d_call: -
j_call: TRBJ1-5
cdr3_nt: TGTGCCAGCAGTTACCAGTGGGTAGATCAGCCCCAGCATTTT
cdr3_aa: CASSYQWVDQPQHF

clone_size: -
v_call: TRBV12-3/TRBV12-4
d_call: -
j_call: TRBJ2-3
cdr3_nt: TGTGCCAGCAGTTTAGGTCTAGTGGGAGCTGGAGATACGCAGTATTTT
cdr3_aa: CASSLGLVGAGDTQYF

clone_size: many
v_call: TRBV7-3
d_call: TRBD2
j_call: TRBJ2-1
cdr3_nt: TGTGCCAGCAGCTTCAGGCCTGGGACTAGCGGGATAAGCTCCTACAATGAGCAGTTCTTC
cdr3_aa: CASSFRPGTSGISSYNEQFF

clone_size: many
v_call: TRBV7-2
d_call: -
j_call: TRBJ1-2
cdr3_nt: TGTGCCAGCAGCCCTACGGGACTTTGGGGCTACACCTTC
cdr3_aa: CASSPTGLWGYTF

clone_size: few
v_call: TRBV6-2/TRBV6-3
d_call: -
j_call: TRBJ2-3
cdr3_nt: TGTGCCAGCAGTTACCACCAGGACGGCACAGATACGCAGTATTTT
cdr3_aa: CASSYHQDGTDTQYF